These T cell receptor beta chains were read from a single sample in a study of graft-versus-host responses after intestinal transplantation. Sequencing used immunoSEQ multiplex PCR; TCRdb keeps in-frame clones, though not all of them. The table lists roughly 120,000 clones, about nine tenths of them singletons. These receptors have no known antigen. The source was unstimulated CD4+ T cells sorted from spleen or lymph node cells, collected before intestinal transplant. These TCRs come from a human donor who received an intestinal transplant. Both conserved end residues are part of each CDR3. The order of the fields is V gene, D gene, clone size, J gene, CDR3 protein, CDR3 DNA. A D gene is named only where the DNA matches it firmly. Size tells how often a clone was seen (once, few, many) or the class of an expanded clone, and some rows leave it out.

V gene: TRBV10-2
D gene: TRBD2
clone size: .
J gene: TRBJ2-3
CDR3 protein: CASTRLAGGSTDTQYF
CDR3 DNA: TGCGCCAGCACCCGACTAGCGGGGGGTAGCACAGATACGCAGTATTTT

V gene: TRBV5-4
D gene: .
clone size: .
J gene: TRBJ2-3
CDR3 protein: CASSLPGGAGLSTDTQYF
CDR3 DNA: TGTGCCAGCAGCCTCCCCGGCGGGGCAGGGTTAAGCACAGATACGCAGTATTTT

V gene: TRBV28
D gene: .
clone size: .
J gene: TRBJ2-7
CDR3 protein: CASSFGSGPYEQYF
CDR3 DNA: TGTGCCAGCAGTTTCGGATCAGGCCCCTACGAGCAGTACTTC

V gene: TRBV12-5
D gene: TRBD1
clone size: .
J gene: TRBJ1-2
CDR3 protein: CASGPGTVYGYTF
CDR3 DNA: TGTGCTAGTGGTCCCGGGACAGTTTATGGCTACACCTTC

V gene: TRBV29-1
D gene: .
clone size: .
J gene: TRBJ1-2
CDR3 protein: CSDVPGHSYGYTF
CDR3 DNA: TGCAGCGACGTGCCGGGACATTCCTATGGCTACACCTTC

V gene: TRBV7-2
D gene: TRBD2
clone size: once
J gene: TRBJ2-2
CDR3 protein: CASKMGGTGELFF
CDR3 DNA: TGTGCCAGCAAGATGGGGGGGACCGGGGAGCTGTTTTTT

V gene: TRBV7-9
D gene: .
clone size: .
J gene: TRBJ2-2
CDR3 protein: CASSHIGHPELFF
CDR3 DNA: TGTGCCAGCAGCCATATCGGACACCCCGAGCTGTTTTTT

V gene: TRBV2
D gene: TRBD1
clone size: .
J gene: TRBJ1-5
CDR3 protein: CASSFRPGQALNQPQHF
CDR3 DNA: TGTGCCAGCAGTTTCCGACCGGGACAGGCCCTCAATCAGCCCCAGCATTTT

V gene: TRBV4-2
D gene: TRBD2
clone size: .
J gene: TRBJ2-1
CDR3 protein: CASSLRTGLAGENEQFF
CDR3 DNA: TGTGCCAGCAGCCTACGAACCGGACTAGCGGGAGAGAATGAGCAGTTCTTC

V gene: TRBV11-2
D gene: .
clone size: .
J gene: TRBJ2-1
CDR3 protein: CASTPGGGANSIF
CDR3 DNA: TGTGCCAGCACCCCGGGCGGAGGGGCGAATTCGATCTTC

V gene: TRBV2
D gene: .
clone size: .
J gene: TRBJ2-6
CDR3 protein: CASSARSSGANVLTF
CDR3 DNA: TGTGCCAGCAGTGCGAGGAGCTCTGGGGCCAACGTCCTGACTTTC

V gene: TRBV7-2
D gene: .
clone size: .
J gene: TRBJ1-1
CDR3 protein: CASSRQSMNTEAFF
CDR3 DNA: TGTGCCAGCAGCCGTCAGTCCATGAACACTGAAGCTTTCTTT

V gene: TRBV30
D gene: .
clone size: few
J gene: TRBJ1-5
CDR3 protein: CAWRSTTDRLNQPQHF
CDR3 DNA: TGTGCCTGGAGGAGCACAACCGACAGGCTCAATCAGCCCCAGCATTTT

V gene: TRBV19
D gene: .
clone size: once
J gene: TRBJ1-1
CDR3 protein: CASSPGDWYTEAFF
CDR3 DNA: TGTGCCAGTAGTCCAGGTGATTGGTACACTGAAGCTTTCTTT

V gene: TRBV10-2
D gene: .
clone size: .
J gene: TRBJ1-2
CDR3 protein: CASMRESIGYTF
CDR3 DNA: TGCGCCAGCATGAGGGAATCTATCGGCTACACCTTC

V gene: TRBV5-1
D gene: .
clone size: once
J gene: TRBJ2-3
CDR3 protein: CASSFIGVGGTDTQYF
CDR3 DNA: TGCGCCAGCAGCTTTATAGGAGTTGGGGGGACAGATACGCAGTATTTT

V gene: TRBV11-3
D gene: TRBD2
clone size: .
J gene: TRBJ2-7
CDR3 protein: CASSSGGSYEQYF
CDR3 DNA: TGTGCCAGTTCCTCGGGAGGGAGCTACGAGCAGTACTTC

V gene: TRBV7-2
D gene: .
clone size: once
J gene: TRBJ1-1
CDR3 protein: CASSHRRFMNTEAFF
CDR3 DNA: TGTGCCAGCAGCCACAGGCGATTCATGAACACTGAAGCTTTCTTT

V gene: TRBV5-1
D gene: TRBD1
clone size: .
J gene: TRBJ1-1
CDR3 protein: CASSYGTGGFTEAFF
CDR3 DNA: TGCGCCAGCAGCTATGGGACAGGGGGTTTCACTGAGGCTTTCTTT

V gene: TRBV5-6
D gene: .
clone size: once
J gene: TRBJ1-5
CDR3 protein: CASSFSRGGQPQHF
CDR3 DNA: TGTGCCAGCAGCTTTTCCAGGGGTGGTCAGCCCCAGCATTTT

V gene: TRBV11-2
D gene: .
clone size: .
J gene: TRBJ2-6
CDR3 protein: CASSFSGSGANVLTF
CDR3 DNA: TGTGCCAGCAGCTTCTCAGGGTCTGGGGCCAACGTCCTGACTTTC

V gene: TRBV5-3
D gene: TRBD1
clone size: .
J gene: TRBJ1-5
CDR3 protein: CARSLPGQAAQPQHF
CDR3 DNA: TGTGCCAGAAGCTTACCCGGACAGGCGGCTCAGCCCCAGCATTTT

V gene: TRBV10-1
D gene: .
clone size: .
J gene: TRBJ2-2
CDR3 protein: CASSEQSAGELFF
CDR3 DNA: TGCGCCAGCAGTGAGCAGTCTGCCGGGGAGCTGTTTTTT

V gene: TRBV15
D gene: .
clone size: .
J gene: TRBJ1-5
CDR3 protein: CATSSFRVNQPQHF
CDR3 DNA: TGTGCCACCAGCAGCTTCCGAGTCAATCAGCCCCAGCATTTT

V gene: TRBV5-6
D gene: TRBD2
clone size: .
J gene: TRBJ2-5
CDR3 protein: CASSSVGGGQETQYF
CDR3 DNA: TGTGCCAGCAGCTCCGTTGGGGGAGGGCAAGAGACCCAGTACTTC

V gene: TRBV25-1
D gene: .
clone size: few
J gene: TRBJ1-1
CDR3 protein: CASTPSRENTEAFF
CDR3 DNA: TGTGCCAGCACCCCTTCCCGGGAGAACACTGAAGCTTTCTTT

V gene: TRBV5-4
D gene: .
clone size: .
J gene: TRBJ2-3
CDR3 protein: CASSLVAGSPDTQYF
CDR3 DNA: TGTGCCAGCAGCTTGGTGGCTGGGAGTCCAGATACGCAGTATTTT

V gene: TRBV7-9
D gene: .
clone size: .
J gene: TRBJ1-2
CDR3 protein: CASSSRVARSFGYTF
CDR3 DNA: TGTGCCAGCAGCTCCCGAGTAGCTAGGAGTTTTGGCTACACCTTC

V gene: TRBV5-1
D gene: .
clone size: .
J gene: TRBJ2-7
CDR3 protein: CASSLGLRRGRGPTYEQYF
CDR3 DNA: TGCGCCAGCAGCTTGGGCCTCAGGAGGGGGCGAGGGCCCACCTACGAGCAGTACTTC

V gene: TRBV5-6
D gene: TRBD2
clone size: .
J gene: TRBJ2-3
CDR3 protein: CASSYRTSGRVPDTQYF
CDR3 DNA: TGTGCCAGCAGCTATCGAACTAGCGGGAGGGTCCCAGATACGCAGTATTTT

V gene: TRBV7-2
D gene: TRBD1
clone size: .
J gene: TRBJ1-2
CDR3 protein: CASSLAGQGAAGYTF
CDR3 DNA: TGTGCCAGCAGCTTAGCTGGACAGGGGGCGGCTGGCTACACCTTC

V gene: TRBV19
D gene: .
clone size: once
J gene: TRBJ2-7
CDR3 protein: CASSIARGASYEQYF
CDR3 DNA: TGTGCCAGTAGTATAGCCCGAGGAGCTTCGTACGAGCAGTACTTC

V gene: TRBV27
D gene: .
clone size: .
J gene: TRBJ2-3
CDR3 protein: CASSPRQTPTDTQYF
CDR3 DNA: TGTGCCAGCAGTCCCCGACAGACCCCCACAGATACGCAGTATTTT

V gene: TRBV6-1
D gene: TRBD2
clone size: few
J gene: TRBJ2-7
CDR3 protein: CACFSGGLPYEQYF
CDR3 DNA: TGTGCCTGTTTTAGCGGGGGACTTCCCTACGAGCAGTACTTC

V gene: TRBV30
D gene: .
clone size: .
J gene: TRBJ1-3
CDR3 protein: CAWSGTLHSGNTIYF
CDR3 DNA: TGTGCCTGGAGTGGGACTCTACACTCTGGAAACACCATATATTTT

V gene: TRBV2
D gene: TRBD1
clone size: .
J gene: TRBJ1-2
CDR3 protein: CASSAYRGNYGYTF
CDR3 DNA: TGTGCCAGCAGTGCATACAGGGGGAACTATGGCTACACCTTC

V gene: TRBV7-9
D gene: TRBD2
clone size: .
J gene: TRBJ2-1
CDR3 protein: CASSPGLAGFYNEQFF
CDR3 DNA: TGTGCCAGCAGCCCGGGTCTAGCGGGGTTTTACAATGAGCAGTTCTTC

V gene: TRBV28
D gene: .
clone size: .
J gene: TRBJ1-2
CDR3 protein: CASRYSGYGYTF
CDR3 DNA: TGTGCCAGCAGATACTCGGGGTACGGCTACACCTTC

V gene: TRBV7-2
D gene: .
clone size: .
J gene: TRBJ2-5
CDR3 protein: CASSPPETQYF
CDR3 DNA: TGTGCCAGCAGCCCCCCGGAGACCCAGTACTTC

V gene: TRBV9
D gene: TRBD1
clone size: once
J gene: TRBJ1-2
CDR3 protein: CASSDRDRDPSNYGYTF
CDR3 DNA: TGTGCCAGCAGCGACCGGGACAGGGACCCATCCAACTATGGCTACACCTTC

V gene: TRBV7-8
D gene: TRBD2
clone size: .
J gene: TRBJ2-3
CDR3 protein: CASSLVSLGLAGPTDTQYF
CDR3 DNA: TGTGCCAGCAGCTTAGTAAGCCTGGGACTAGCGGGTCCCACAGATACGCAGTATTTT